The sample holds a few counts of the clone carrying this T cell receptor (beta chain). The antigen is not known. The sample belongs to a study of blood T cells in healthy people across ages. Study results and caveats: Because donor CMV status was unknown, expanded clonotype changes were possibly confounded. Bulk PBMC profiling left naive and antigen-experienced comparisons inconclusive. Higher diversity, along with more naive CD4+ cells, distinguished long-lived donors from aged donors.

A sample-barcoded 5' primer and a J-beta primer mix were used in a second PCR of about 7 to 12 cycles. A tag from a template-switch adaptor with 12 random nucleotides marked each cDNA molecule. TCRdb fed the 5' RACE reads into MiXCR, producing one record per CDR3 protein. This sample has about 680,000 distinct CDR3 sequences, with approximately 50% found just once. The CDR3 sequence is 13 residues long. The ends were cut back, 0 bases at V and 10 bases at J, with 12 bases in the middle. CDR1 is SGHRS and CDR2 is YFSETQ in the germline V gene. The TCR comes from a woman in her fifties or sixties in good health. This chain joins TRBV5-1 and TRBJ2-3; maybe TRBD1 (5 bases). Sequencing was done on a sample of blood. For the CDR3, the DNA is TGCGCCAGCAGCTTGGACCCAGAAGGGGCGCAGTATTTT. Translating it yields CASSLDPEGAQYF.